These T cell receptor beta chains were read from a single sample in a study of radiation and T cells in renal cell carcinoma. This table comes from immunoSEQ multiplex PCR, and its TCRdb copy is limited to in-frame clones, with some not included. The table includes fewer than 200,000 clones, 88% detected once. The material was blood, obtained from a patient whose treatment included radiotherapy and nephrectomy. The receptors come from a woman in her forties or fifties with renal cell carcinoma. Each CDR3 is given with its conserved first and last residue. D genes are given only for firm matches. Not all rows give a size; the values are once, few, many and, for expanded clones, a class.

J	D	V	size	DNA	CDR3
TRBJ2-5	TRBD2	TRBV30	NA	TGTGCCTGGAGTGGTCGAGCGGGGATCCAAGAGACCCAGTACTTC	CAWSGRAGIQETQYF
TRBJ1-4	TRBD1	TRBV6-1	NA	TGTGCCAGCAGTGAGCGGGACAGGGGGAATGAAAAACTGTTTTTT	CASSERDRGNEKLFF
TRBJ1-2	NA	TRBV18	NA	TGTGCCAGCTCACCGACGAACTATGGCTACACCTTC	CASSPTNYGYTF
TRBJ2-5	TRBD2	TRBV7-2	once	TGTGCCAGCAGCTTAGGGGGGACTAGTTCGACCCAGTACTTC	CASSLGGTSSTQYF
TRBJ1-6	TRBD1	TRBV5-5	NA	TGTGCCAGCAGTACGGACAGGGGGCTTTCACCCCTCCACTTT	CASSTDRGLSPLHF
TRBJ1-2	TRBD1	TRBV7-9	NA	TGTGCCAGCAGCCCGACAGGGTATGGCTACACCTTC	CASSPTGYGYTF
TRBJ2-1	TRBD1	TRBV18	once	TGTGCCAGCTCAGGGGACAGGGGGTACAATGAGCAGTTCTTC	CASSGDRGYNEQFF
TRBJ2-1	TRBD2	TRBV11-3	NA	TGTGCCAGCAGCCGGGGACTAGCGGGGGGGCATGAGCAGTTCTTC	CASSRGLAGGHEQFF
TRBJ1-5	NA	TRBV6-1	NA	TGTGCCAGCAGCGCGATTTCTATGGAGCCCCAGCATTTT	CASSAISMEPQHF
TRBJ1-2	NA	TRBV14	NA	TGTGCCAGCAGCCAAGAAGTTGGCCGCTACACCTTC	CASSQEVGRYTF
TRBJ2-2	NA	TRBV7-2	NA	TGTGCCAGCAGCTTACTCGGGGTAATACCTCCCCGGGAGCTGTTTTTT	CASSLLGVIPPRELFF
TRBJ1-1	NA	TRBV19	NA	TGTGCCTCCGGGGGGGGTTCTTCCAAAGCCACTGAAGCTTTCTTT	CASGGGSSKATEAFF
TRBJ2-3	TRBD1	TRBV6-1	NA	TGTGCCAGCAGAACAGGGGGTGTAGATACGCAGTATTTT	CASRTGGVDTQYF
TRBJ2-2	NA	TRBV6-1	NA	TGTGCCAGTAGGGTGCGGAACGCCGGGGAGCTGTTTTTT	CASRVRNAGELFF
TRBJ1-3	NA	TRBV9	NA	TGTGCCAGCAGCTCCGGACATTCTGGAAACACCATATATTTT	CASSSGHSGNTIYF
TRBJ2-5	TRBD2	TRBV4-1	few	TGCGCCAGCAGCCAAGATCAGGGGCGGGGGGGCCCAGAGACCCAGTACTTC	CASSQDQGRGGPETQYF
TRBJ1-2	NA	TRBV7-2	once	TGTGCCAGCAGCTTCCAGGGAATGAACTATGGCTACACCTTC	CASSFQGMNYGYTF
TRBJ2-1	NA	TRBV9	NA	TGTGCCAGCAGCGGGACGAGCTCCTACAATGAGCAGTTCTTC	CASSGTSSYNEQFF
TRBJ2-7	NA	TRBV30	NA	TGTGCCTGGATCGGAGCAGGGTGGGAGCAGTACTTC	CAWIGAGWEQYF
TRBJ2-5	NA	TRBV19	NA	TGTGCCAGTAATTACAGGGATCAAGAGACCCAGTACTTC	CASNYRDQETQYF
TRBJ1-2	NA	TRBV9	few	TGTGCCAGCAGCGTAGTGCCGGAGTTTGGCGGCTACACCTTC	CASSVVPEFGGYTF
TRBJ1-2	NA	TRBV5-1	NA	TGCGCCAGCAGCCCTGACAGGTCTAACTCCGGCTACACCTTC	CASSPDRSNSGYTF
TRBJ2-3	TRBD1	TRBV5-1	NA	TGCGCCAGCAGTTACCGGGACAGGAGCACAGATACGCAGTATTTT	CASSYRDRSTDTQYF
TRBJ2-7	TRBD1	TRBV5-4	NA	TGTGCCAGCAGCCCCGGGACAGGGGGCCACTACGAGCAGTACTTC	CASSPGTGGHYEQYF
TRBJ1-3	NA	TRBV4-3	NA	TGCGCCAGCAGCTTCACTCCGGGACTCCCAAGCTCTGGAAACACCATATATTTT	CASSFTPGLPSSGNTIYF
TRBJ2-2	TRBD1	TRBV18	NA	TGTGCCAGCTCACCGTACTCAGGGGGCGCGGGCACCGGGGAGCTGTTTTTT	CASSPYSGGAGTGELFF
TRBJ2-5	TRBD2	TRBV4-1	NA	TGCGCCAGCAGCCAAGAAGTAGCGGGGGGGCACGAGACCCAGTACTTC	CASSQEVAGGHETQYF
TRBJ2-3	TRBD2	TRBV4-2	NA	TGTGCCAGCAGCCAAGCTGGAGGAGCGGGGTGGGCAGATACGCAGTATTTT	CASSQAGGAGWADTQYF
TRBJ1-1	TRBD1	TRBV7-8	NA	TGTGCCAGCAGCTTAGGGACAGGGACAGTAAACACTGAAGCTTTCTTT	CASSLGTGTVNTEAFF
TRBJ1-2	NA	TRBV15	NA	TGTGCCACCAGCAGAGGAATGGGCTCTAATATCCGAGCTAACTATGGCTACACCTTC	CATSRGMGSNIRANYGYTF
TRBJ1-4	NA	TRBV7-9	NA	TGTGCCAGCAGCCGATTCCCGGGGAGGGAAGCTAATGAAAAACTGTTTTTT	CASSRFPGREANEKLFF
TRBJ2-7	TRBD1	TRBV5-5	NA	TGTGCCAGCACTATAACAGGGGGTGGTTACGAGCAGTACTTC	CASTITGGGYEQYF
TRBJ2-5	TRBD2	TRBV9	NA	TGTGCCAGCAGCGTCCGGACTAGCCCAGAGACCCAGTACTTC	CASSVRTSPETQYF
TRBJ1-2	TRBD1	TRBV6-1	NA	TGTGCCAGCAGGACAGGGGCCAATACGCTTATGGGCTACACCTTC	CASRTGANTLMGYTF
TRBJ1-1	TRBD1	TRBV9	NA	TGTGCCAGCAGCGTGCTTACAGGGGGCAGCGAGGAAGCTTTCTTT	CASSVLTGGSEEAFF